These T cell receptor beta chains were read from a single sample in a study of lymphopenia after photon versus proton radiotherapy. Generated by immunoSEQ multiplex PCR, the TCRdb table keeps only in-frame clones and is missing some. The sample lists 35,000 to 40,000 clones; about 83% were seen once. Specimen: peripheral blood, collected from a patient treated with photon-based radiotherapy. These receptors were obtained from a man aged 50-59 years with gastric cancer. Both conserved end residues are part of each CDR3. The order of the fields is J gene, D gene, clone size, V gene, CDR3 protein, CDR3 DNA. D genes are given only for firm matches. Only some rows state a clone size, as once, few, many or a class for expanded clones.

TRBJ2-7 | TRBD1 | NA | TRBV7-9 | CASSYGTGLNEQYF | TGTGCCAGCAGCTACGGGACAGGCCTTAACGAGCAGTACTTC
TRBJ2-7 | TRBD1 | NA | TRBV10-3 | CAISDPIGQGDYEQYF | TGTGCCATCAGTGACCCTATTGGACAGGGGGACTACGAGCAGTACTTC
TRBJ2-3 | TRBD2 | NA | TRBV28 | CATLTSGRTDTQYF | TGTGCCACCCTTACTAGCGGGAGGACAGATACGCAGTATTTT
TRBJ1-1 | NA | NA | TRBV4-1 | CASSLSGAYGAFF | TGCGCCAGCAGCTTATCAGGGGCCTATGGAGCTTTCTTT
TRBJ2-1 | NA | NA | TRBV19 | CASNDHLRVSYNEQFF | TGTGCCAGTAATGATCACCTTCGGGTGTCCTACAATGAGCAGTTCTTC
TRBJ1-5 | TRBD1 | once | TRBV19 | CASSMGQGVQPQHF | TGTGCCAGTAGTATGGGACAGGGTGTCCAGCCCCAGCATTTT
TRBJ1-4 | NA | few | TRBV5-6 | CASSSYRTSTNEKLFF | TGTGCCAGCAGCTCCTACAGGACGTCAACTAATGAAAAACTGTTTTTT
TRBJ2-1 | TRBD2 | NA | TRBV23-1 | CASSQAGGDNEQFF | TGCGCCAGCAGTCAGGCGGGAGGAGACAATGAGCAGTTCTTC
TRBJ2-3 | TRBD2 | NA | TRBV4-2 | CASSQATSGGPTDTQYF | TGTGCCAGCAGCCAAGCCACTAGCGGGGGGCCCACAGATACGCAGTATTTT
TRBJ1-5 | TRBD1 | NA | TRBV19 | CASSQDRGWYQPQHF | TGTGCCAGTAGTCAAGACAGGGGGTGGTATCAGCCCCAGCATTTT
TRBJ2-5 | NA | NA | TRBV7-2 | CASSFYGRGETQYF | TGTGCCAGCAGCTTCTACGGGAGAGGCGAGACCCAGTACTTC
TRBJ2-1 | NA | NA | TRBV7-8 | CASSLEGIVQFF | TGTGCCAGCAGCTTAGAAGGGATAGTGCAGTTCTTC
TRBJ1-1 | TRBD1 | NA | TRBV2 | CASSVGQGATDTEAFF | TGTGCCAGCAGCGTGGGACAGGGGGCTACAGACACTGAAGCTTTCTTT
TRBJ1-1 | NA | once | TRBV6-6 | CASSYGTADTEAFF | TGTGCCAGCAGTTATGGGACGGCGGACACTGAAGCTTTCTTT
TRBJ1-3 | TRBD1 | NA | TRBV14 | CASSPGDRVLGNTIYF | TGTGCCAGCAGCCCTGGGGACAGGGTTCTTGGAAACACCATATATTTT
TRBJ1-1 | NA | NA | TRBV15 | CATSRDREGTAFF | TGTGCCACCAGCAGAGATAGGGAGGGTACGGCTTTCTTT
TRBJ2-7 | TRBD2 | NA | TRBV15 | CATSKGLAGTYEQYF | TGTGCCACCAGCAAGGGACTAGCGGGGACTTACGAGCAGTACTTC
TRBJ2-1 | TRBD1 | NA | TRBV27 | CASSRLGQGGNEQFF | TGTGCCAGCAGCCGTTTGGGACAGGGGGGCAATGAGCAGTTCTTC
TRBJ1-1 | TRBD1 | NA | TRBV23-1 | CASTSRDRGDTEAFF | TGCGCCAGCACCTCAAGGGACAGGGGGGACACTGAAGCTTTCTTT
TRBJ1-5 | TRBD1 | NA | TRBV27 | CASSLSWTGGTNQPQHF | TGTGCCAGCAGTCTGTCTTGGACAGGGGGCACCAATCAGCCCCAGCATTTT
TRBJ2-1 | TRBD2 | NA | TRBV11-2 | CASSSLSGRATYNEQFF | TGTGCCAGCAGCTCCCTTAGCGGGAGGGCCACCTACAATGAGCAGTTCTTC
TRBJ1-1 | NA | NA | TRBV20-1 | CSAIGAEAFF | TGCAGTGCTATCGGTGCTGAAGCTTTCTTT
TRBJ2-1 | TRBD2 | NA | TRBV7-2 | CASTPGGGTSGEQFF | TGTGCCAGCACCCCAGGTGGGGGGACTAGCGGTGAGCAGTTCTTC
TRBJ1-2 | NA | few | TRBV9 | CASSDFYGYTF | TGTGCCAGCAGTGACTTCTATGGCTACACCTTC
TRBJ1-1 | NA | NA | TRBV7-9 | CASSRTVNTEAFF | TGTGCCAGCAGCCGGACAGTGAACACTGAAGCTTTCTTT
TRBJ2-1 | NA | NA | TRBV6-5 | CASSRLVNSYNEQFF | TGTGCCAGCAGCCGCCTAGTCAACTCATACAATGAGCAGTTCTTC
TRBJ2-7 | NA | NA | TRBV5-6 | CASSLLASHEQYF | TGTGCCAGCAGCTTGCTAGCGTCCCACGAGCAGTACTTC
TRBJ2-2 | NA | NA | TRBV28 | CASSPDSGPNTGELFF | TGTGCCAGCAGCCCCGATAGCGGTCCGAACACCGGGGAGCTGTTTTTT
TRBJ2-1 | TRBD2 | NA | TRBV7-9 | CASSPKRRESNEQFF | TGTGCCAGCAGCCCTAAGAGGCGGGAGTCTAATGAGCAGTTCTTC
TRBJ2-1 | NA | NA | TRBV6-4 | CASSDSTLLGIRFF | TGTGCCAGCAGTGACTCGACTCTTCTAGGGATTCGGTTCTTC
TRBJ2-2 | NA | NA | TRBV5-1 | CASSWGRPPTTGELFF | TGCGCCAGCAGCTGGGGGAGGCCGCCGACCACCGGGGAGCTGTTTTTT
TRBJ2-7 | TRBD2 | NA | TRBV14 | CASSQDKAGEPDEQYF | TGTGCCAGCAGCCAAGATAAGGCGGGAGAGCCAGACGAGCAGTACTTC
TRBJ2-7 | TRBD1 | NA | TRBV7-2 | CASSSEQGSYEQYF | TGTGCCAGCAGCTCTGAACAGGGGTCCTACGAGCAGTACTTC
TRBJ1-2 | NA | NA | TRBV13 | CASSGNQGRGSGYTF | TGTGCCAGCAGCGGGAATCAGGGAAGGGGAAGTGGCTACACCTTC
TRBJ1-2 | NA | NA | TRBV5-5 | CASSLGQGSANYGYTF | TGTGCCAGCAGCTTGGGGCAGGGATCGGCTAACTATGGCTACACCTTC
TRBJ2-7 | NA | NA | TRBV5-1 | CASNPEQISYEQYF | TGCGCCAGCAACCCGGAGCAGATCTCCTACGAGCAGTACTTC
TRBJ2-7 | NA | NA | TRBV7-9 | CASSFTSSSTYEQYF | TGTGCCAGCAGCTTCACCTCGTCAAGTACCTACGAGCAGTACTTC
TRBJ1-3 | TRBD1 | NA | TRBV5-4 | CASSTGTVSTGNTIYF | TGTGCCAGCAGTACCGGGACAGTCTCTACTGGAAACACCATATATTTT
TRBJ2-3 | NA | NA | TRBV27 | CASSNTDTQYF | TGTGCCAGCAGTAACACAGATACGCAGTATTTT
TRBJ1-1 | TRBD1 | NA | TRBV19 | CASSTGGAAVAFF | TGTGCCAGTAGCACAGGGGGCGCGGCGGTAGCTTTCTTT
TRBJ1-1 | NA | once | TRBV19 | CASSTLHTTNTEAFF | TGTGCCAGTAGTACTTTGCACACGACGAACACTGAAGCTTTCTTT
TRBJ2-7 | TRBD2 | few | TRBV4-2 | CASSQVGGSSYEQYF | TGTGCCAGCAGCCAAGTTGGCGGGAGTAGTTACGAGCAGTACTTC
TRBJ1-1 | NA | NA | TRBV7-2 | CASSPFGGREAFF | TGTGCCAGCAGCCCGTTTGGAGGACGTGAAGCTTTCTTT
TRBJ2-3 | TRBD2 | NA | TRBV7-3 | CASSLVAGDSTDTQYF | TGTGCCAGCAGCTTAGTAGCGGGAGACAGCACAGATACGCAGTATTTT
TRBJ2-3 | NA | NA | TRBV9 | CASSVGDSVTDTQYF | TGTGCCAGCAGCGTAGGGGACTCAGTCACAGATACGCAGTATTTT
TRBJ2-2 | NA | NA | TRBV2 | CASSDQGFGELFF | TGTGCCAGCAGTGACCAAGGGTTTGGGGAGCTGTTTTTT
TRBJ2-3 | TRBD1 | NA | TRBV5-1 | CASSGQASTDTQYF | TGCGCCAGCTCGGGACAGGCGAGCACAGATACGCAGTATTTT
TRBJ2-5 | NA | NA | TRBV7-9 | CASSLGVETQYF | TGTGCCAGCAGCTTAGGGGTGGAGACCCAGTACTTC
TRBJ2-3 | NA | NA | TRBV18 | CASSRLGLPSTDTQYF | TGTGCCAGCTCAAGGCTTGGACTGCCTAGCACAGATACGCAGTATTTT
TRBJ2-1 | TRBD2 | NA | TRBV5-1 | CASSSGAWAGGSYNEQFF | TGCGCCAGCAGCTCAGGGGCATGGGCGGGAGGGTCCTACAATGAGCAGTTCTTC
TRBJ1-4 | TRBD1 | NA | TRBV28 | CASSLEPGTGTNEKLFF | TGTGCCAGCAGTTTGGAACCCGGGACAGGGACTAATGAAAAACTGTTTTTT
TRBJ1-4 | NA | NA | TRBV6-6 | CASSLAGNEKLFF | TGTGCCAGCAGTCTAGCGGGTAATGAAAAACTGTTTTTT
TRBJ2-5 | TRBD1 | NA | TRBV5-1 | CASSLGQGQTQYF | TGCGCCAGCAGCTTGGGACAGGGGCAGACCCAGTACTTC
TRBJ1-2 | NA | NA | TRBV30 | CAWSTGSRINYGYTF | TGTGCCTGGAGCACAGGGTCTAGGATAAACTATGGCTACACCTTC
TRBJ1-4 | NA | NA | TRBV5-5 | CASSLVGRNNEKLFF | TGTGCCAGCAGCTTGGTGGGACGGAATAATGAAAAACTGTTTTTT
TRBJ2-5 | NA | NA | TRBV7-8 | CASSSFTRQETQYF | TGTGCCAGCAGCTCATTCACAAGACAAGAGACCCAGTACTTC
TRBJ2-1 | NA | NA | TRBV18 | CASGSGRVGYNEQFF | TGTGCCAGCGGATCGGGCCGGGTCGGATACAATGAGCAGTTCTTC